Below, 21 T cell receptor beta chains from the same sample are listed, as sequenced in a study of chemoradiotherapy in HPV16-positive cancers. The method was immunoSEQ multiplex PCR; TCRdb's version includes in-frame clones alone and lacks a portion of them. The table records approximately 5,000 clones, 65% to 80% of them present only once. The material sequenced was tumor tissue, taken from a patient who underwent chemoradiotherapy. These receptors originate from a human donor with HPV-associated anogenital cancer.

This clone was observed a few times. The chain links TRBV6-4 to TRBJ2-2; D might be TRBD2 (5 bases). The CDR3 contains 15 residues. The V and J ends lost 3 bases and 1 base respectively, with 9 bases between them. Per germline, CDR1 MRHNA and CDR2 SNTAGT. CDR3 protein: CASSESAGNTGELFF. CDR3 nucleotide sequence: TGTGCCAGCAGTGAATCTGCGGGGAACACCGGGGAGCTGTTTTTT.

The V gene is TRBV6-5, the J gene TRBJ1-2, with D uncertain. Germline V gene data show CDR1 as MNHEY and CDR2 as SVGAGI. Trimming took 5 bases from V and 5 from J, leaving 12 bases between them. The CDR3 totals 13 residues. The CDR3 DNA reads TGTGCCAGCAGTCTCGGAATGATTTATGGCTACACCTTC. Amino acid sequence: CASSLGMIYGYTF.

V and J are TRBV5-6 and TRBJ2-3, with a tentative D call TRBD2 (5 bases). This CDR3 has 13 amino acids. Per the germline V gene, CDR1 is SGHDT and CDR2 is YYEEEE. With 4 bases removed from V and 5 bases from J, the gap between germline ends came to 11 bases. CDR3 coding DNA: TGTGCCAGCAGCCAAGGAGGAGGAGATACGCAGTATTTT. Translation: CASSQGGGDTQYF.

The chain couples TRBV5-1 to TRBJ2-2; 11 bases agree with TRBD1. Germline V gene sequence: CDR1 SGHRS, CDR2 YFSETQ. The CDR3 has 15 residues. Trimming cost V 1 base and J 6 bases; bases outside gene matches: 2. CDR3 DNA: TGCGCCAGCAGCTTGCCGGGACAGGGGGCCGGGGAGCTGTTTTTT. Encoded protein: CASSLPGQGAGELFF.

The chain employs TRBV5-6 and TRBJ2-3; TRBD2 might be the D (6 bases). Trimming took off 5 bases at V and 5 bases at J, with 21 bases between the two ends. Germline loops: CDR1 SGHDT, CDR2 YYEEEE. CDR3 length: 16 amino acids. CDR3: CASRSGGPPSIDTQYF. CDR3 in DNA: TGTGCCAGCAGGAGTGGAGGGCCCCCCAGTATAGATACGCAGTATTTT.

This clone appeared a few times. CDR3 amino acids: CASSPRTSRNTEAFF. The CDR3, as DNA: TGTGCCAGCAGCCCCCGGACAAGCCGGAACACTGAAGCTTTCTTT. V usage is TRBV7-2 and J usage is TRBJ1-1; the D gene is possibly TRBD1 (5 bases). CDR3 length equals 15 residues. V was trimmed by 5 bases and J by 1 base, leaving 14 bases between them. Per the germline V gene, CDR1 is SGHTA and CDR2 is FQGNSA.

The gene calls are TRBV28 and TRBJ1-5; unclear D gene. V was shortened by 3 bases and J by 11 bases, with 11 bases between the two germline ends. CDR3 length equals 12 residues. CDR1 is MDHEN and CDR2 is SYDVKM in the germline V gene. The DNA of the CDR3 is TGTGCCAGCAGTTTGACAAGTCGGTCCCAGCATTTT. It translates to CASSLTSRSQHF.

This rearrangement joins TRBV2 to TRBJ1-1; D not certain. Germline V CDR1 and CDR2: SNHLY, FYNNEI. The CDR3 contains 13 residues. V shed 1 base and J shed 4 bases, with 7 bases lying between them. CDR3 coding DNA: TGTGCCAGCAGTGAAGGCAGGCCCACTGAAGCTTTCTTT. This encodes CASSEGRPTEAFF.

The chain combines TRBV5-1 with TRBJ2-3; 7 bases are a match to TRBD2. This CDR3 has 14 amino acids. Germline V gene sequence: CDR1 SGHRS, CDR2 YFSETQ. V shed 10 bases and J 5 bases; nucleotides not matched to a gene: 13. CDR3 loop: CASTLLGGGDTQYF. CDR3 nucleotide sequence: TGCGCCTCCACCCTTTTGGGGGGGGGAGATACGCAGTATTTT.

The chain joins TRBV25-1 to TRBJ1-3; no firm D call. The CDR3 covers 11 residues. Per the germline V gene, CDR1 is MGHDK and CDR2 is SYGVNS. Trimming took 2 bases from V and 7 from J, leaving 3 bases between them. CDR3 DNA: TGTGCCAGCAGTGAAACGAACACCATATATTTT. Translated, it gives CASSETNTIYF.

The J gene is TRBJ2-5, the V gene TRBV19, with D possibly matching TRBD1 (6 bases). The V end lost 4 bases, the J end lost 4 bases, and 16 bases lay between the germline ends. Germline lookup yields CDR1 LNHDA and CDR2 SQIVND (reference sequence). The CDR3 loop spans 15 amino acids. CDR3 in amino acids: CASSTRTAGVETQYF. The CDR3 DNA follows: TGTGCCAGTAGTACCCGGACAGCTGGGGTAGAGACCCAGTACTTC.

The rearrangement uses TRBV29-1 and TRBJ2-7; D is uncertain. Germline loops: CDR1 SQVTM, CDR2 ANQGSEA. V was clipped by 0 bases and J by 9 bases, with 15 bases between them. This CDR3 is built from 13 residues. The CDR3 DNA reads as TGCAGCGTTGAAGATGAACCCGTATCTGGGCAGTACTTC. It codes for CSVEDEPVSGQYF.

The J gene is TRBJ2-3, the V gene TRBV5-1, with 11 bases identical to TRBD2. CDR3 length: 17 amino acids. The V gene end was trimmed by 0 bases and the J gene end by 6 bases; junction bases not matched to a gene: 9. In germline, CDR1 is SGHRS, CDR2 YFSETQ. This CDR3 is CASSLDHSGGAGDTQYF. CDR3 DNA: TGCGCCAGCAGCTTGGACCATAGCGGGGGGGCTGGGGATACGCAGTATTTT.

The gene calls are TRBV5-1 and TRBJ2-7; D is perhaps TRBD1 (6 bases). Germline CDR1 is SGHRS and CDR2 is YFSETQ. The V and J ends lost 4 bases and 6 bases respectively, with 14 bases between them. CDR3 length: 13 amino acids. CDR3 residues: CASSPNHRAEQYF. As DNA, the CDR3 is TGCGCCAGCAGCCCCAACCACAGGGCCGAGCAGTACTTC.

The chain links TRBV11-2 to TRBJ1-3; D gene ambiguous. V was pared by 8 bases and J by 2 bases, with 16 bases between. The germline gives CDR1 SGHAT, CDR2 FQNNGV. The CDR3 spans 15 residues. For the CDR3, the DNA is TGTGCCAGCGAGTTGTCTTTCCGCCCTGGAAACACCATATATTTT. It codes for CASELSFRPGNTIYF.

The chain links TRBV4-1 to TRBJ2-7, with 10 bases aligning to TRBD1. The CDR3 runs 15 residues. CDR1 is MGHRA and CDR2 is YSYEKL in the germline V gene. J lost 4 bases, V lost 1 base, and 4 bases had no gene match. Written as DNA, the CDR3 is TGCGCCAGCAGCCAAGTACCGGGACAGGGGTACGAGCAGTACTTC. It encodes CASSQVPGQGYEQYF.

V and J are TRBV19 and TRBJ1-1; no definite D call. Trimming cost V 3 bases and J 1 base, with 9 bases left between them. The CDR3 runs to 14 residues. Germline values: CDR1 LNHDA, CDR2 SQIVND (reference sequence). This CDR3 reads CASSIRPGNTEAFF. The CDR3, as DNA: TGTGCCAGTAGTATCAGACCCGGGAACACTGAAGCTTTCTTT.

This clone appeared a few times. The chain joins TRBV5-1 to TRBJ1-6; D is ambiguous. V was clipped by 1 base and J by 9 bases, with 23 bases between them. The germline gives CDR1 SGHRS, CDR2 YFSETQ. There are 18 residues in the CDR3. CDR3 sequence reads: CASSLSHQAAQIPSPLHF. In DNA, the CDR3 is TGCGCCAGCAGCTTGTCCCACCAGGCCGCCCAAATTCCTTCACCCCTCCACTTT.

This clone was detected only once. The V and J genes are TRBV28 and TRBJ2-3, with D possibly matching TRBD2 (5 bases). CDR3 size: 15 residues. Trimming stripped 3 bases from V and 4 bases from J, with 14 bases between. From germline, CDR1 is MDHEN and CDR2 SYDVKM. In nucleotides, the CDR3 is TGTGCCAGCAGTTTCGACTATCTCGGGGCAGATACGCAGTATTTT. Translation: CASSFDYLGADTQYF.

The V gene is TRBV12-1, the J gene TRBJ1-2; the D call TRBD1 from the table was never checked on the DNA. TRBV12-1 is shown as a pseudogene. The CDR3 contains 17 residues. The CDR3: CASSPGTGDLESYGYTF. In DNA, the CDR3 is TGTGCCAGCAGCCCCGGGACAGGGGACTTGGAATCATATGGCTACACCTTC.

The rearrangement uses TRBV9 and TRBJ1-2, with D uncertain. V lost 0 bases, J lost 8 bases, and 14 bases lay in between. This CDR3 spans 14 amino acids. From germline, CDR1 is SGDLS and CDR2 YYNGEE. The CDR3, as DNA: TGTGCCAGCAGCGTAGGGTTGGGGTCTTTGGGCTACACCTTC. It codes for CASSVGLGSLGYTF.